A single sample is the source of the 31 T cell receptor beta chains below, sequenced in a study of beta chain features in type 1 diabetes. Study results and limitations: Moderate yet significant TCRB CDR3 shortening was seen in Type 1 diabetes patients in all four CD4+ subsets.

Expressed TCRB transcripts were sequenced because the entire RNA isolate underwent reverse transcription. Clones were sequenced by immunoSEQ multiplex PCR, and TCRdb holds only the in-frame ones, with some missing. The table includes more than 300,000 clones, around an eighth detected once. What these receptors recognize is not known. The sequenced sample consisted of naive CD4+ T cells from blood. The source is a young woman with type 1 diabetes.

This clone was counted a few times. This chain connects TRBV28 to TRBJ1-5; D gene uncertain. This CDR3 region has 14 residues. Germline lookup yields CDR1 MDHEN and CDR2 SYDVKM. V lost 2 bases and J lost 7, with 12 bases in between. CDR3 sequence (DNA): TGTGCCAGCAGTTTAGTGCGGCCGCACCAGCCCCAGCATTTT. Translated, it gives CASSLVRPHQPQHF.

This clone has more than one count but fewer than ten. V and J are TRBV25-1 and TRBJ1-1, with D possibly TRBD1 on 6 matching bases. The CDR3 has 14 residues. The germline V gene encodes CDR1 MGHDK and CDR2 SYGVNS. Trimming stripped 7 bases from V and 1 base from J, with 13 bases between. The CDR3 here is CASTQAQGNTEAFF. In DNA, the CDR3 is TGTGCCAGCACCCAAGCACAGGGGAACACTGAAGCTTTCTTT.

The V gene is TRBV30, the J gene TRBJ1-3, with D unresolved. The germline V gene encodes CDR1 GTSNPN and CDR2 SVGIG (reference sequence). The CDR3 loop spans 11 amino acids. Trimming took 4 bases from V and 2 from J, leaving 3 bases between them. CDR3 residues: CAWNTGNTIYF. Written as DNA, the CDR3 is TGTGCCTGGAATACTGGAAACACCATATATTTT.

The chain uses TRBV4-3 and TRBJ2-3; the match to TRBD1 covers 8 bases. This CDR3 has 17 residues. Germline-derived CDR1 and CDR2 are LGHNA and YSLEER. After removal of 3 bases from V and 1 base from J, the junction contained 9 bases not matched to a gene. The CDR3 spells CASSHRSGQEGTDTQYF. CDR3 nucleotide sequence: TGCGCCAGCAGCCACCGTTCGGGACAGGAAGGCACAGATACGCAGTATTTT.

This clone was counted between two and nine times. The rearrangement links TRBV10-3 to TRBJ2-7, with TRBD1 matching over 7 bases. J gave up 3 bases and V 0 bases, and 8 bases lay outside the gene matches. This CDR3 spans 16 amino acids. Germline CDR1 and CDR2: ENHRY and SYGVKD. DNA for the CDR3: TGTGCCATCAGTGAGTCAGCCGGGACAGAAGTCTACGAGCAGTACTTC. This sequence encodes CAISESAGTEVYEQYF.

About this clone itself: At the DNA level, this CDR3 is encoded by other sequences in the same sample as well. The chain recombines TRBV7-2 with TRBJ1-5, with no clear D. CDR1 and CDR2 (germline): SGHTA, FQGNSA. This CDR3 has 14 amino acids. V lost 1 base and J lost 2, with 6 bases in between. The CDR3 coding sequence is TGTGCCAGCAGCTTAGTGGCTGGCAATCAGCCCCAGCATTTT. Translating gives CASSLVAGNQPQHF.

The chain recombines TRBV7-2 with TRBJ2-3; 9 bases line up with TRBD2. Germline CDR1 SGHTA, CDR2 FQGNSA. This CDR3 spans 16 amino acids. The V segment lost 4 bases and the J segment 3 bases; nucleotides outside the gene matches: 8. CDR3 residues: CASSSFDLAGTDTQYF. The DNA for the CDR3 is TGTGCCAGCAGCTCATTTGATCTAGCGGGGACAGATACGCAGTATTTT.

This clone appeared a few times. The rearrangement joins TRBV2 to TRBJ2-1; D might be TRBD2 (5 bases). The germline V gene encodes CDR1 SNHLY and CDR2 FYNNEI. Trimming took off 8 bases at V and 14 bases at J, with 28 bases between the two ends. This CDR3 has 15 residues. The CDR3 bases are TGTGCCAGCGGAGTCCGGACGGGGAGTCCCCTAGTTGAGTTCTTC. As protein: CASGVRTGSPLVEFF.

The rearrangement links TRBV2 to TRBJ2-5; 8 nucleotides align to TRBD1. V shed 8 bases, J shed 4 bases, and the junction held 6 bases outside the gene matches. This CDR3 is built from 13 residues. The germline V gene has CDR1 SNHLY and CDR2 FYNNEI. The CDR3 sequence: CASARGLGETQYF. The CDR3 bases are TGTGCCAGCGCCAGGGGGCTAGGAGAGACCCAGTACTTC.

The rearrangement links TRBV19 to TRBJ1-5, with D perhaps matching TRBD1 (5 bases). Germline CDR1 reads LNHDA; CDR2 reads SQIVND (reference sequence). The CDR3 runs 14 residues. Trimming removed 5 bases at V and 8 bases at J, with 16 bases between. CDR3 DNA: TGTGCCAGTAGTCCCAGACAGTCGGTGGAGCCCCAGCATTTT. It is translated as CASSPRQSVEPQHF.

This sequence joins TRBV7-2 and TRBJ2-1; D not resolved. CDR3 size: 15 residues. V gave up 4 bases and J gave up 13 bases, with 23 bases separating them. CDR1 and CDR2 (germline): SGHTA, FQGNSA. This chain's CDR3 is CASSSEIGTVVQQFF. The DNA for the CDR3 is TGTGCCAGCAGCTCCGAAATAGGAACAGTCGTACAACAGTTCTTC. Full variable domain (remainder filled in from reference TRBV7-2 and TRBJ2-1): GAGVSQSPSNKVTEKGKDVELRCDPISGHTALYWYRQSLGQGLEFLIYFQGNSAPDKSGLPSDRFSAERTGGSVSTLTIQRTQQEDSAVYLCASSSEIGTVVQQFFGPGTRLTVL.

The chain employs TRBV7-2 and TRBJ2-1, with D possibly being TRBD1 (5 bases). The CDR3 has 14 amino acids. Germline-derived CDR1 and CDR2 are SGHTA and FQGNSA. V was shortened by 2 bases and J by 7 bases, with 12 bases between the two germline ends. CDR3 in amino acids: CASSLRGAVNEQFF. The DNA for the CDR3 is TGTGCCAGCAGCTTAAGGGGCGCAGTGAATGAGCAGTTCTTC.

This clone came up a few times. This chain uses TRBV13 with TRBJ2-3, with TRBD2 identical over 8 bases. V was pared by 0 bases and J by 10 bases, with 12 bases of the junction left unmatched. Germline V gene lookup returns CDR1 PRHDT and CDR2 FYEKMQ (reference sequence). The CDR3 is 16 amino acids. Here the CDR3 DNA reads TGTGCCAGCAGCTTAGGAATGGGACTAGTCTTGGGGGCGCAGTATTTT. It yields the protein CASSLGMGLVLGAQYF. Full variable domain (missing parts from reference TRBV13 and TRBJ2-3): AAGVIQSPRHLIKEKRETATLKCYPIPRHDTVYWYQQGPGQDPQFLISFYEKMQSDKGSIPDRFSAQQFSDYHSELNMSSLELGDSALYFCASSLGMGLVLGAQYFGPGTRLTVL.

CDR3 sequence: CASRSAVEQFF. The CDR3 DNA is TGTGCCAGCAGGTCGGCGGTTGAGCAGTTCTTC. The chain is built from TRBV27 and TRBJ2-1; no clear D gene. The germline V gene encodes CDR1 MNHEY and CDR2 SMNVEV (reference sequence). Trimming pared 6 bases from V and 9 bases from J, leaving 9 bases between. CDR3 length equals 11 residues.

The V call is TRBV27, the J call TRBJ2-7, with D perhaps TRBD2 (5 bases). This CDR3 has 15 residues. Between the trimmed V and J ends, which lost 3 bases and 2 bases, there was a span of 14 bases. Germline V gene data show CDR1 as MNHEY and CDR2 as SMNVEV (reference sequence). CDR3 in amino acids: CASSFLGSEPYEQYF. CDR3 bases: TGTGCCAGCAGTTTCTTAGGGAGTGAGCCCTACGAGCAGTACTTC.

This clone was detected a few times. The chain is built from TRBV6-5 and TRBJ2-4, with D possibly matching TRBD2 (6 bases). V was cut by 5 bases and J by 6 bases, with 14 bases left in between. CDR1 MNHEY and CDR2 SVGAGI come from the germline V gene. The CDR3 sequence is 14 residues long. The CDR3 nucleotides are TGTGCCAGCAGTGAACGGAGGGGTGGAAACATTCAGTACTTC. Its translation: CASSERRGGNIQYF.

The V gene is TRBV7-3, the J gene TRBJ2-1; the D is unclear. The CDR3 runs 14 residues. Germline V gene lookup returns CDR1 SGHTA and CDR2 FQGTGA. Trimming stripped 2 bases from V and 5 bases from J, with 10 bases between. CDR3 in DNA: TGTGCCAGCAGCTTAGGCGGTACCCACAATGAGCAGTTCTTC. Translating it yields CASSLGGTHNEQFF.

This clone was seen a handful of times. The genes are TRBV9 and TRBJ2-1; the match to TRBD2 covers 10 bases. Trimming took 4 bases from V and 7 from J; bases not matched to a gene: 17. The CDR3 extends over 18 amino acids. Germline V gene lookup returns CDR1 SGDLS and CDR2 YYNGEE. CDR3 amino acids: CASSPLLPAGGPGNEQFF. Here the CDR3 DNA reads TGTGCCAGCAGCCCTCTCTTACCAGCGGGAGGGCCGGGTAATGAGCAGTTCTTC.

This chain links TRBV25-1 with TRBJ2-3; a weak D match, TRBD1 (6 bases). The CDR3 runs 13 residues. V was shortened by 10 bases and J by 2 bases, with 13 bases between the two germline ends. CDR1 and CDR2 from the germline V gene are MGHDK and SYGVNS. The CDR3 is CATTWGLTDTQYF. In DNA, the CDR3 is TGTGCCACAACCTGGGGGCTCACAGATACGCAGTATTTT.

This clone has only a few counts. Distinct nucleotide sequences in the sample also encode this CDR3. V is TRBV5-4 and J is TRBJ2-3; 7 nucleotides agree with TRBD1. The CDR3 extends over 13 amino acids. Germline V lookup: CDR1 SGHNT, CDR2 YYREEE (reference sequence). V was clipped by 2 bases and J by 5 bases; unmatched bases: 2. CDR3 residues: CASSFQGEDTQYF. The DNA for the CDR3 is TGTGCCAGCAGCTTTCAGGGGGAAGATACGCAGTATTTT.

The chain links TRBV5-4 to TRBJ1-6; 8 positions match TRBD1. The CDR3 extends over 14 amino acids. Germline CDR1 is SGHNT and CDR2 is YYREEE (reference sequence). V gave up 3 bases and J gave up 9 bases; unmatched junction bases: 5. This CDR3 reads CASSYDRGSSPLHF. Written as DNA, the CDR3 is TGTGCCAGCAGCTACGACAGGGGAAGTTCACCCCTCCACTTT.

This clone was detected only a few times. The chain recombines TRBV4-3 with TRBJ1-5, with 9 bases identical to TRBD1. CDR3 length equals 17 residues. Per the germline V gene, CDR1 is LGHNA and CDR2 is YSLEER. V shed 4 bases and J 4 bases; nucleotides not matched to a gene: 11. CDR3 coding DNA: TGCGCCAGCAGCCGAGCACCACCGGGACAGGGAAATCAGCCCCAGCATTTT. Amino acids: CASSRAPPGQGNQPQHF.

V and J are TRBV11-2 and TRBJ2-2; a weak D match, TRBD2 (6 bases). Trimming took 5 bases from V and 6 from J, leaving 19 bases between them. There are 16 residues in the CDR3. Germline V CDR1 and CDR2: SGHAT, FQNNGV. CDR3 sequence reads: CASSLFSGTQAGELFF. The CDR3 bases are TGTGCCAGCAGCCTTTTCTCTGGGACTCAAGCCGGGGAGCTGTTTTTT.

This clone came up a few times. The V call is TRBV19, the J call TRBJ2-1, with a weak D call TRBD2 (7 bases). CDR1 and CDR2 from the germline V gene are LNHDA and SQIVND (reference sequence). The V end lost 1 base, the J end lost 6 bases, and 16 bases lay between the germline ends. CDR3 length: 16 residues. CDR3 coding DNA: TGTGCCAGTAGTATAGCCCTTCGCGGGGGCGGCAATGAGCAGTTCTTC. Protein product: CASSIALRGGGNEQFF.

The chain is built from TRBV7-2 and TRBJ1-5; D is possibly TRBD1 (6 bases). In germline, CDR1 is SGHTA, CDR2 FQGNSA. The CDR3 spans 13 residues. Trimming stripped 7 bases from V and 3 bases from J, with 10 bases between. CDR3 region: CASTWDTNQPQHF. CDR3 in DNA: TGTGCCAGCACCTGGGACACCAATCAGCCCCAGCATTTT.

In DNA form, the CDR3 reads TGCAGTGCTAGACGGGAGGCGGGCGTGTTCTTC. Translation gives CSARREAGVFF. The chain recombines TRBV20-1 with TRBJ2-1, with TRBD2 matching over 7 bases. J lost 15 bases, V lost 2 bases, and 7 bases had no gene match. CDR1 DFQATT and CDR2 SNEGSKA come from the germline V gene (reference sequence). CDR3 length equals 11 residues.

This clone has more than one count but fewer than ten. The chain joins TRBV15 to TRBJ1-1, with 9 nucleotides matching TRBD1. The ends lost 1 base at V and 3 bases at J; junction bases unmatched: 9. The CDR3 runs 17 residues. Germline CDR1 is LNHNV and CDR2 is YYDKDF (reference sequence). The CDR3 DNA is TGTGCCACCAGCAGAGGACGCGGGACAGGGATAGACACTGAAGCTTTCTTT. The encoded protein is CATSRGRGTGIDTEAFF.

The chain is built from TRBV19 and TRBJ2-7; 10 positions agree with TRBD1. The V gene's germline CDR1 is LNHDA and CDR2 SQIVND (reference sequence). J gave up 4 bases and V 6 bases, and 6 bases lay outside the gene matches. The length of the CDR3 is 14 residues. CDR3 in amino acids: CASRGQGSRYEQYF. For the CDR3, the DNA is TGTGCCAGTAGGGGACAGGGGTCTCGGTACGAGCAGTACTTC. The variable domain in full, completed from reference TRBV19 and TRBJ2-7, reads DGGITQSPKYLFRKEGQNVTLSCEQNLNHDAMYWYRQDPGQGLRLIYYSQIVNDFQKGDIAEGYSVSREKKESFPLTVTSAQKNPTAFYLCASRGQGSRYEQYFGPGTRLTVT.

The chain carries TRBV4-1 and TRBJ1-4; TRBD1 might be the D (6 bases). Trimming shortened V by 4 bases and J by 7 bases, and 16 bases separated the two germline ends. There are 15 residues in the CDR3. Germline V gene lookup returns CDR1 MGHRA and CDR2 YSYEKL. The CDR3 loop is CASSLRTVGSEKLFF. CDR3 nucleotide sequence: TGCGCCAGCAGCCTCAGGACAGTGGGCTCTGAAAAACTGTTTTTT.

This chain uses TRBV7-2 with TRBJ2-5; TRBD1 is a possible D gene (5 bases). Germline CDR1 and CDR2: SGHTA and FQGNSA. The germline V and J ends were trimmed by 5 bases and 5 bases, with 18 bases remaining between them. CDR3 length: 15 residues. DNA of the CDR3: TGTGCCAGCAGCAACAACCCAGGGCGGCGGGAGACCCAGTACTTC. This codes for CASSNNPGRRETQYF.

The V gene is TRBV2, the J gene TRBJ2-7, with D perhaps TRBD1 (5 bases). The CDR3 covers 12 residues. Germline V gene sequence: CDR1 SNHLY, CDR2 FYNNEI. Trimming removed 6 bases at V and 3 bases at J, with 9 bases between. The CDR3 spells CASRPQVYEQYF. In nucleotides, the CDR3 is TGTGCCAGCAGGCCACAGGTCTACGAGCAGTACTTC.